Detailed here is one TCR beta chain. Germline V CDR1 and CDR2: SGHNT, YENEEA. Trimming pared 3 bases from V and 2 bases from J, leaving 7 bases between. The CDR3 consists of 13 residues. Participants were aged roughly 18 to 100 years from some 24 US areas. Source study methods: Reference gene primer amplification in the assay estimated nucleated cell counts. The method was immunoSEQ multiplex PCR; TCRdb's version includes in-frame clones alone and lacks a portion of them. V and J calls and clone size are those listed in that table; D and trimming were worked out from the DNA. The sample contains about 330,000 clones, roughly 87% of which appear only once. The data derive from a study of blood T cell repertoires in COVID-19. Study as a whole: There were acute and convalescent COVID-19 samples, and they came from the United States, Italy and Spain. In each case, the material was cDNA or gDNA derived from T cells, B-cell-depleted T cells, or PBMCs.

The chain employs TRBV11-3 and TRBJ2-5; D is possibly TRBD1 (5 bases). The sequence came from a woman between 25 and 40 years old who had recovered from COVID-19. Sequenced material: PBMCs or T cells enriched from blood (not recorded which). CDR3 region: CASSLGLQETQYF. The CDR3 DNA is TGTGCCAGCAGCTTGGGGCTACAAGAGACCCAGTACTTC. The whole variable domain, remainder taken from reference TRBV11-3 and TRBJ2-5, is EAGVVQSPRYKIIEKKQPVAFWCNPISGHNTLYWYLQNLGQGPELLIRYENEEAVDDSQLPKDRFSAERLKGVDSTLKIQPAELGDSAVYLCASSLGLQETQYFGPGTRLLVL.